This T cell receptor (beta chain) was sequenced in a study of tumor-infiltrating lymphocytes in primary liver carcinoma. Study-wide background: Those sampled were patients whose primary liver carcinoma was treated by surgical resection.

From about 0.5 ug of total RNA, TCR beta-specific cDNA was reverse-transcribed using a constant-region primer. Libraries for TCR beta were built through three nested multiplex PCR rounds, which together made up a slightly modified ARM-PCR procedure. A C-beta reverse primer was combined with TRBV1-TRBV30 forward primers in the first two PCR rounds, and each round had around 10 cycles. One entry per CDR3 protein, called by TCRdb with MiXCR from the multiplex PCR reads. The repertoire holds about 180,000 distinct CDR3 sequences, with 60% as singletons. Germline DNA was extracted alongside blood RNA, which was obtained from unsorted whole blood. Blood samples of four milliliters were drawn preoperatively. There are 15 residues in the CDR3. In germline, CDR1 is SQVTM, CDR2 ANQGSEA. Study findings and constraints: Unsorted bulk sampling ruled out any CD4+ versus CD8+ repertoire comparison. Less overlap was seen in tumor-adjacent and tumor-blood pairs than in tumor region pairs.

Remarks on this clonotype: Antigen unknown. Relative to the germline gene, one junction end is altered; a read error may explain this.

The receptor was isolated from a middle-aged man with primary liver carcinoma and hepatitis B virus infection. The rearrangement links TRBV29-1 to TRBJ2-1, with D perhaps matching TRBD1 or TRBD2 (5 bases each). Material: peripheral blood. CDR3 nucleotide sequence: TGCAGCGTGGGACCTCCTTCCAGCTCTTACAATGAGCGGTTCTTC. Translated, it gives CSVGPPSSSYNERFF.